This T cell receptor (beta chain) was captured in a study of naive and memory T cell subsets. Study-level points and caveats: From naive to CM, EM and EMRA, diversity decreased and Gini increased.

There are a few counts of this clonotype. The antigen is unknown. Both TRBC1 and TRBC2 were covered by a beta constant-region primer of two equimolar oligonucleotides. TCRdb fed the UMI-ligation and nested PCR reads into MiXCR, producing one record per CDR3 protein. The sample has roughly 140,000 distinct CDR3 sequences, approximately 15% seen once. The sequence was collected from a human donor in good health. Input material: naive CD4+ T cells from blood.

CDR3 residues: CASSLDMAVRDTIYF. The CDR3 DNA reads as TGTGCCAGCAGCTTAGATATGGCAGTTCGGGACACCATATATTTT. V gene TRBV7-2 combines with J gene TRBJ1-3; D remains unclear. V lost 1 base and J lost 8, with 15 bases in between. This CDR3 is built from 15 residues. CDR1 and CDR2 (germline): SGHTA, FQGNSA.